The rows below give T cell receptor beta chains drawn from one sample of a study of regulatory T cells in long-lasting Graves disease. TCRdb ran MiXCR on the multiplex PCR reads and lists one entry per CDR3 protein. The sample contains a few hundred thousand distinct CDR3 sequences, roughly 17% of which appear only once. These data also formed part of another study, on T cells in Graves' hyperthyroidism and ophthalmopathy.

Sample: peripheral blood mononuclear cells (PBMCs), taken at new diagnosis, from a patient treated with antithyroid drugs. These receptors originate from a woman younger than 35 with Graves disease. The CDR3 runs from the conserved cysteine through the conserved F or W. The D gene is left open where the match is weak. The size of a clone is reported for some rows only, either as once, few or many, or as a class for expanded clones.

CASSYTPGQGNEKLFF	TGTGCCAGCAGTTATACCCCGGGACAGGGCAATGAAAAACTGTTTTTT	TRBV2	many	TRBD1	16	TRBJ1-4
CASSSYRPSSYEQYF	TGCGCCAGCAGCTCCTACAGGCCCAGCTCCTACGAGCAGTACTTC	TRBV5-1	NA	NA	15	TRBJ2-7
CASSLGGLWGSYEQYF	TGTGCCAGCAGTTTAGGGGGATTGTGGGGCTCCTACGAGCAGTACTTC	TRBV28	few	NA	16	TRBJ2-7
CSARDFQETQYF	TGCAGTGCCCGGGACTTCCAAGAGACCCAGTACTTC	TRBV20-1	many	NA	12	TRBJ2-5
CSAEGLAGSRQETQYF	TGCAGTGCGGAAGGACTAGCGGGGAGTCGGCAAGAGACCCAGTACTTC	TRBV20-1	many	TRBD2	16	TRBJ2-5
CATSSAGAREQYF	TGTGCCACCAGTTCGGCGGGGGCGAGAGAGCAGTACTTC	TRBV24-1	few	NA	13	TRBJ2-7
CAWAGFEGSGNTIYF	TGTGCCTGGGCCGGGTTTGAGGGGTCTGGAAACACCATATATTTT	TRBV30	few	NA	15	TRBJ1-3
CASSFSLNEQYF	TGTGCCAGCAGCTTTAGTTTAAACGAGCAGTACTTC	TRBV12-3/TRBV12-4	few	NA	12	TRBJ2-7
CASSQRDRGSEQYF	TGTGCCAGCAGCCAACGGGACAGGGGAAGCGAGCAGTACTTC	TRBV3-1	many	TRBD1	14	TRBJ2-7
CASRWLGTGSTGELFF	TGTGCCAGCAGATGGTTAGGGACAGGGAGTACCGGGGAGCTGTTTTTT	TRBV12-3/TRBV12-4	few	TRBD1	16	TRBJ2-2
CASSTGVDTGELFF	TGCGCCAGCAGTACAGGGGTGGACACCGGGGAGCTGTTTTTT	TRBV10-2	NA	TRBD1	14	TRBJ2-2